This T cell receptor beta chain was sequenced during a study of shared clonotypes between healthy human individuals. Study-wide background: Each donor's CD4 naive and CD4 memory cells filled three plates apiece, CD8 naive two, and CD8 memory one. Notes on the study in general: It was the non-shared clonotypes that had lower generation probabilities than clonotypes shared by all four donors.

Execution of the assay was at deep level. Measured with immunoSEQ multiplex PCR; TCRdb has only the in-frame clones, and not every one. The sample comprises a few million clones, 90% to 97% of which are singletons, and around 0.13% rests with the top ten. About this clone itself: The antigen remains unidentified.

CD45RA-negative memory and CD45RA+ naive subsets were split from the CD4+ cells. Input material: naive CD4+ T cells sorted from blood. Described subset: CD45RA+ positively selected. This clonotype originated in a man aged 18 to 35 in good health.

The CDR3 is CASSSRQGRGYEQYF. The CDR3 DNA sequence: TGTGCCAGCAGCTCTAGACAGGGCAGGGGCTACGAGCAGTACTTC. The chain couples TRBV5-4 to TRBJ2-7, with 7 nucleotides matching TRBD1. The trim removed 3 bases at V and 3 bases at J, leaving 9 bases unmatched. CDR3 length: 15 amino acids. From germline, CDR1 is SGHNT and CDR2 YYREEE (reference sequence).